This is a list of T cell receptor beta chains from one sample in a study of tissue T cells after allogeneic stem cell transplantation. The repertoire was sequenced with immunoSEQ multiplex PCR; TCRdb's copy has only in-frame clones and lacks some. The sample includes approximately 45,000 clones, over 85% of them seen just once. The sample was blood, taken before transplantation. The receptors come from a woman aged 35 to 70 who later had graft-versus-host disease after an allogeneic stem cell transplant. Each CDR3 is given with its conserved first and last residue. Fields, in order: J gene, V gene, clone size, D gene, CDR3 protein, CDR3 DNA. The D gene is left open where the match is weak. The listing skips clone size in some rows; elsewhere it reads once, few, many or a size class.

TRBJ1-5 TRBV6-2/TRBV6-3 once . CASSYRIGQPQHF TGTGCCAGCAGTTACAGGATAGGCCAGCCCCAGCATTTT
TRBJ2-3 TRBV7-9 . TRBD2 CASNSGGGGRTADTQYF TGTGCCAGCAACTCGGGGGGAGGCGGGAGGACCGCAGATACGCAGTATTTT
TRBJ1-1 TRBV5-6 . . CASSLLGTGVNTEAFF TGTGCCAGCAGCTTGTTAGGGACGGGGGTGAACACTGAAGCTTTCTTT
TRBJ1-2 TRBV27 . TRBD1 CASSSNRDRVVHGYTF TGTGCCAGCAGTTCGAACCGGGACAGGGTTGTTCATGGCTACACCTTC
TRBJ2-7 TRBV4-3 . TRBD2 CASSRKLAGNYEQYF TGCGCCAGCAGCCGCAAACTAGCGGGAAACTACGAGCAGTACTTC
TRBJ1-1 TRBV6-2/TRBV6-3 . . CASSYSDGGAFF TGTGCCAGCAGTTACTCGGATGGGGGAGCTTTCTTT
TRBJ1-1 TRBV11-2 . . CASSLFSSNTEAFF TGTGCCAGCAGCTTATTTAGCAGTAACACTGAAGCTTTCTTT
TRBJ1-2 TRBV5-1 . . CASSLRTDNYGYTF TGCGCCAGCAGCTTGAGGACCGATAACTATGGCTACACCTTC
TRBJ2-7 TRBV18 . . CASSPTLAVEQYF TGTGCCAGCTCACCAACGCTAGCAGTCGAGCAGTACTTC
TRBJ2-5 TRBV29-1 once . CSVEVLDIRLGETQYF TGCAGCGTTGAGGTTCTGGATATTCGGCTTGGGGAGACCCAGTACTTC
TRBJ1-2 TRBV6-2/TRBV6-3 . . CASSSDVLYGYTF TGTGCCAGCAGTTCGGACGTCCTCTATGGCTACACCTTC
TRBJ2-1 TRBV9 . TRBD1 CASSGIGQARISNEQFF TGTGCCAGCAGTGGTATAGGACAGGCGCGGATTTCCAATGAGCAGTTCTTC
TRBJ2-7 TRBV7-2 . TRBD2 CASRNSGSTYEQYF TGTGCCAGCAGGAATAGCGGGAGTACCTACGAGCAGTACTTC
TRBJ2-2 TRBV4-1 . . CASSQGNPRHTGELFF TGCGCCAGCAGCCAAGGGAACCCTCGCCACACCGGGGAGCTGTTTTTT
TRBJ2-5 TRBV9 . TRBD2 CASSPRPGLAGARETQYF TGTGCCAGCAGCCCCCGCCCGGGGCTAGCGGGAGCCCGAGAGACCCAGTACTTC
TRBJ1-1 TRBV23-1 . . CASSPHLPLPGPYTEAFF TGCGCCAGCAGTCCGCACTTACCGCTTCCGGGTCCATACACTGAAGCTTTCTTT
TRBJ2-3 TRBV19 . . CASSIRVGISTDTQYF TGTGCCAGTAGTATTCGGGTGGGGATCAGCACAGATACGCAGTATTTT
TRBJ2-3 TRBV2 . TRBD2 CASKRWLAGDSDTQYF TGTGCCAGCAAAAGATGGCTAGCGGGGGACTCAGATACGCAGTATTTT
TRBJ1-1 TRBV4-3 . . CASSLGRVTEAFF TGCGCCAGCAGCCTGGGCAGGGTAACTGAAGCTTTCTTT
TRBJ2-3 TRBV24-1 . . CATSRGAVLTDTQYF TGTGCCACCAGTCGAGGGGCGGTGCTCACAGATACGCAGTATTTT
TRBJ2-1 TRBV9 once TRBD2 CASNPGASGRMGEQFF TGTGCCAGCAATCCGGGTGCGAGCGGGAGGATGGGTGAGCAGTTCTTC
TRBJ2-7 TRBV2 . TRBD1 CASSETVGTAYEQYF TGTGCCAGCAGTGAAACGGTAGGGACAGCCTACGAGCAGTACTTC
TRBJ2-7 TRBV7-8 . . CASSLVPHSSYEQYF TGTGCCAGCAGCTTAGTACCGCATAGCTCCTACGAGCAGTACTTC
TRBJ2-4 TRBV2 . TRBD1 CAGSRDSLAKNIQYF TGTGCCGGCTCCCGGGACAGCCTAGCCAAAAACATTCAGTACTTC
TRBJ2-2 TRBV19 . . CASRGGLAASGELFF TGTGCCAGTCGAGGGGGGCTAGCGGCCTCCGGGGAGCTGTTTTTT
TRBJ2-7 TRBV28 . . CASSPWDPIGVSYEQYF TGTGCCAGCAGCCCGTGGGACCCAATAGGGGTCTCCTACGAGCAGTACTTC
TRBJ2-5 TRBV6-5 . . CASSTGYETQYF TGTGCCAGCAGTACGGGGTACGAGACCCAGTACTTC
TRBJ2-3 TRBV27 . TRBD2 CASSSLAGPDTQYF TGTGCCAGCAGTTCACTAGCGGGACCAGATACGCAGTATTTT
TRBJ1-1 TRBV30 . TRBD1 CAWSEGQGNTEAFF TGTGCCTGGAGTGAAGGACAGGGGAACACTGAAGCTTTCTTT
TRBJ2-7 TRBV6-6 . . CASTGTPRGTYEQYF TGTGCCAGCACCGGGACTCCGAGGGGGACCTACGAGCAGTACTTC
TRBJ1-2 TRBV4-2 . . CASSQDVGLNYGYTF TGTGCCAGCAGCCAAGACGTCGGTTTGAACTATGGCTACACCTTC
TRBJ2-5 TRBV27 . . CASSPRGRVETQYF TGTGCCAGCAGTCCCCGGGGGCGGGTAGAGACCCAGTACTTC
TRBJ2-2 TRBV6-5 . . CASKQGWVITGELFF TGTGCCAGTAAACAGGGTTGGGTAATCACCGGGGAGCTGTTTTTT